A single sample gave rise to the 11 T cell receptor beta chains below, sequenced in a study of T cell changes during pregnancy in multiple sclerosis. TCRdb's copy holds only in-frame clones and misses some; the assay was immunoSEQ multiplex PCR. The sample lists 40,000 to 55,000 clones, around 93% seen once, with approximately 2.9% in the top ten. Here the sequenced sample was CD8+ T cells from peripheral blood mononuclear cells, taken in the second trimester of pregnancy. Every receptor here comes from a female donor with multiple sclerosis, enrolled in a pregnancy study.

The J gene is TRBJ2-7, the V gene TRBV7-9, with TRBD1 matching 11 bases. The CDR3 runs 16 residues. Germline assignment: CDR1 SEHNR and CDR2 FQNEAQ (reference sequence). J gave up 3 bases and V 5 bases, and 9 bases lay outside the gene matches. CDR3 sequence: CASSAPAGQGVYEQYF. In DNA form, the CDR3 reads TGTGCCAGCAGCGCACCCGCGGGACAGGGGGTCTACGAGCAGTACTTC.

To note about this clone: In the same sample, other DNA sequences code for this CDR3. This chain uses TRBV6-4 with TRBJ2-1, with 13 bases that match TRBD2. This CDR3 comprises 16 residues. Germline V CDR1 and CDR2: MRHNA, SNTAGT. V lost 0 bases, J lost 7 bases, and 3 bases stayed unmatched. The CDR3 DNA sequence: TGTGCCAGCAGTGACTCAACTAGCGGGGGGGGGAATGAGCAGTTCTTC. Translation: CASSDSTSGGGNEQFF.

The gene calls are TRBV5-1 and TRBJ2-2; a weak D match, TRBD1 (5 bases). V gave up 6 bases and J gave up 5 bases, with 8 bases separating them. This CDR3 comprises 12 residues. Germline CDR1 is SGHRS and CDR2 is YFSETQ. CDR3 amino acids: CASTQGTGELFF. The CDR3 nucleotides read TGCGCCAGCACCCAGGGTACCGGGGAGCTGTTTTTT. Full variable domain (remainder filled in from reference TRBV5-1 and TRBJ2-2): KAGVTQTPRYLIKTRGQQVTLSCSPISGHRSVSWYQQTPGQGLQFLFEYFSETQRNKGNFPGRFSGRQFSNSRSEMNVSTLELGDSALYLCASTQGTGELFFGEGSRLTVL.

The chain combines TRBV6-6 with TRBJ2-7, with TRBD2 matching 8 bases. Germline CDR1 is MNHNY and CDR2 is SVGAGI (reference sequence). With 6 bases clipped from V and 5 bases from J, the junction kept 9 bases outside the gene matches. The CDR3 spans 14 residues. As DNA, the CDR3 is TGTGCCAGCAGCTTCAGCGGGGGAGCTAACGAGCAGTACTTC. Amino acids: CASSFSGGANEQYF.

This clone has a count of ten or more. The chain uses TRBV20-1 and TRBJ1-1, with D unresolved. The CDR3 loop spans 11 amino acids. CDR1 is DFQATT and CDR2 is SNEGSKA in the germline V gene (reference sequence). V was cut by 2 bases and J by 3 bases, with 4 bases left in between. This chain's CDR3 is CSARQDTEAFF. The CDR3 DNA reads TGCAGTGCTAGACAGGACACTGAAGCTTTCTTT.

This chain connects TRBV7-2 to TRBJ2-3; D possibly corresponds to TRBD2 (7 bases). V gave up 5 bases and J gave up 2 bases, with 17 bases separating them. CDR1 and CDR2 (germline): SGHTA, FQGNSA. The CDR3 sequence is 16 residues long. The CDR3 DNA reads as TGTGCCAGCAGCCCACCGCCCGGGGGGCCCACAGATACGCAGTATTTT. Amino acid sequence: CASSPPPGGPTDTQYF.

In its sample, this clone is medium-sized (0.01 to 0.1%). The rearrangement links TRBV5-4 to TRBJ2-7, with TRBD1 identical over 8 bases. The germline gives CDR1 SGHNT, CDR2 YYREEE (reference sequence). There are 16 residues in the CDR3. With V trimmed by 1 base and J by 2 bases, 8 bases remained unmatched. CDR3 in DNA: TGTGCCAGCAGCTTGTACCCGGGACAGGCCCCCTACGAGCAGTACTTC. Amino acid sequence: CASSLYPGQAPYEQYF. The full variable domain, completed using reference TRBV5-4 and TRBJ2-7, is ETGVTQSPTHLIKTRGQQVTLRCSSQSGHNTVSWYQQALGQGPQFIFQYYREEENGRGNFPPRFSGLQFPNYSSELNVNALELDDSALYLCASSLYPGQAPYEQYFGPGTRLTVT.

The chain links TRBV7-2 to TRBJ2-7; D is perhaps TRBD2 (5 bases). Trimming left V 5 bases short and J 3 bases short, with 17 bases between. Per the germline V gene, CDR1 is SGHTA and CDR2 is FQGNSA. The CDR3 runs 15 residues. As DNA, the CDR3 is TGTGCCAGCAGCCCCGGGGTCAACGCGTTCTACGAGCAGTACTTC. Translating it yields CASSPGVNAFYEQYF.

The V and J genes are TRBV27 and TRBJ1-5; 9 nucleotides line up with TRBD1. V trimming: 5 bases; J trimming: 5 bases; junction bases outside the gene matches: 4. The length of the CDR3 is 14 residues. Germline CDR1 reads MNHEY; CDR2 reads SMNVEV (reference sequence). CDR3 region: CASSPGTGYQPQHF. CDR3 bases: TGTGCCAGCAGTCCCGGGACAGGGTATCAGCCCCAGCATTTT.

This clone was seen just once. V gene TRBV9 combines with J gene TRBJ1-1; 9 bases are a match to TRBD1. This CDR3 contains 16 residues. CDR1 is SGDLS, CDR2 YYNGEE, per germline. V shed 2 bases, J shed 2 bases, and the junction held 7 bases outside the gene matches. As DNA, the CDR3 is TGTGCCAGCAGCGTCGGACAGGGGCTTTTAAACACTGAAGCTTTCTTT. Translated: CASSVGQGLLNTEAFF.

The CDR3 nucleotides read TGTGCCAGCGCCGCCGGGGGCCAAGAGACCCAGTACTTC. As protein: CASAAGGQETQYF. V usage is TRBV9 and J usage is TRBJ2-5; a possible D gene is TRBD2 (6 bases). Trimming cost V 7 bases and J 1 base, with 11 bases left between them. The CDR3 is made up of 13 amino acids. Germline lookup yields CDR1 SGDLS and CDR2 YYNGEE.